Given below is one T cell receptor (beta chain) in context. Its antigen is as yet unknown. Extracted from the samples, RNA was reverse transcribed into cDNA to serve as the sequencing template. Using immunoSEQ multiplex PCR, the repertoire was profiled, and TCRdb retains in-frame clones only, with some absent. The table lists about 150,000 clones, around two thirds of them singletons. The sample originates from a study of CD8+ T cells in alopecia areata. Study conclusions and caveats: Scalp lesions, especially in alopecia totalis/universalis, had higher clonality than normal scalp. Sharing of TCRs across patients appeared less clear than in mice, possibly for HLA-related reasons. Resident alphabeta T cells of normal skin are also sequenced in scalp samples.

Per germline, CDR1 SGHTA and CDR2 FQGNSA. Between the trimmed V and J ends, which lost 2 bases and 0 bases, there was a span of 4 bases. This CDR3 has 13 residues. The gene calls are TRBV7-2 and TRBJ2-5; D gene unclear. The sample taken for sequencing was CD8+ T cells sorted from blood. The receptor's source is a human donor in good health. The CDR3 sequence is CASSLNNQETQYF. The CDR3 DNA reads TGTGCCAGCAGCTTAAATAACCAAGAGACCCAGTACTTC.